These T cell receptor beta chains were read from a single sample in a study of PD-1 blockade in mismatch repair-deficient tumors. Profiling relied on immunoSEQ multiplex PCR, and the TCRdb table lists in-frame clones only, not all of them. The data show around 100,000 clones, around three quarters seen once. This specimen was peripheral blood, taken about 13 months after starting pembrolizumab. The receptors were sampled from an adult with mismatch repair-deficient cancer. The CDR3 runs from the conserved cysteine through the conserved F or W. A D gene is named only where the DNA matches it firmly. Not every row has a clone size; where given, it reads once, few, many or a size class.

clone size: .
J gene: TRBJ2-7
V gene: TRBV7-6
D gene: .
CDR3 DNA: TGTGCCAGCAGCTTAGGGGGACTCAACGTCTACGAGCAGTACTTC
CDR3 protein: CASSLGGLNVYEQYF

clone size: .
J gene: TRBJ1-5
V gene: TRBV5-6
D gene: TRBD1
CDR3 DNA: TGTGCCAGCAGCTTCAGGGGGCGATTCGGGTTGAATCAGCCCCAGCATTTT
CDR3 protein: CASSFRGRFGLNQPQHF

clone size: few
J gene: TRBJ2-7
V gene: TRBV9
D gene: .
CDR3 DNA: TGTGCCAGCAGCGTAACTCCATCGGGTTACGAGCAGTACTTC
CDR3 protein: CASSVTPSGYEQYF

clone size: .
J gene: TRBJ2-1
V gene: TRBV15
D gene: .
CDR3 DNA: TGTGCCACCAGCAGGGAGTCTGGGGGGTTCGGCAATGAGCAGTTCTTC
CDR3 protein: CATSRESGGFGNEQFF

clone size: .
J gene: TRBJ1-2
V gene: TRBV19
D gene: TRBD1
CDR3 DNA: TGTGCCAGTAGAAGACAGGGGGATAACTATGGCTACACCTTC
CDR3 protein: CASRRQGDNYGYTF

clone size: .
J gene: TRBJ2-7
V gene: TRBV7-2
D gene: TRBD2
CDR3 DNA: TGTGCCAGCAGCCTTAGCGGGAGTACCAGTAAGCAGTACTTC
CDR3 protein: CASSLSGSTSKQYF

clone size: .
J gene: TRBJ2-1
V gene: TRBV7-3
D gene: .
CDR3 DNA: TGTGCCAGCAGCGTGACCGCGGACAAATACAATGAGCAGTTCTTC
CDR3 protein: CASSVTADKYNEQFF

clone size: .
J gene: TRBJ1-4
V gene: TRBV7-9
D gene: .
CDR3 DNA: TGTGCCAGCAGCTTTGGGGCCAGCCCCCAGGGGACTAATGAAAAACTGTTTTTT
CDR3 protein: CASSFGASPQGTNEKLFF

clone size: .
J gene: TRBJ2-5
V gene: TRBV4-1
D gene: TRBD1
CDR3 DNA: TGCGCCAGCAGCCAAGATCCGGGACAGAGAGCTCAAGAGACCCAGTACTTC
CDR3 protein: CASSQDPGQRAQETQYF

clone size: .
J gene: TRBJ1-1
V gene: TRBV18
D gene: .
CDR3 DNA: TGTGCCAGCTCACCCGGTCAGACTGAAGCTTTCTTT
CDR3 protein: CASSPGQTEAFF

clone size: .
J gene: TRBJ2-1
V gene: TRBV5-1
D gene: .
CDR3 DNA: TGCGCCAGCAGCTTGCTAGCGTCTAACGATGAGCAGTTCTTC
CDR3 protein: CASSLLASNDEQFF

clone size: .
J gene: TRBJ2-1
V gene: TRBV11-3
D gene: .
CDR3 DNA: TGTGCCAGCAGCTCTCTCCCTGCAGGTGAGCAGTTCTTC
CDR3 protein: CASSSLPAGEQFF

clone size: .
J gene: TRBJ1-2
V gene: TRBV27
D gene: TRBD1
CDR3 DNA: TGTGCCGCGAGCTCCCTCGCCTCCGGGACAGTCTTTTATGGCTACACCTTC
CDR3 protein: CAASSLASGTVFYGYTF

clone size: .
J gene: TRBJ2-5
V gene: TRBV11-3
D gene: .
CDR3 DNA: TGTGCCAGCAGCAACAGGAATGAACAAGAGACCCAGTACTTC
CDR3 protein: CASSNRNEQETQYF

clone size: .
J gene: TRBJ1-1
V gene: TRBV30
D gene: .
CDR3 DNA: TGTGCCTGGAGTGTAAACAGGAACACTGAAGCTTTCTTT
CDR3 protein: CAWSVNRNTEAFF

clone size: .
J gene: TRBJ2-1
V gene: TRBV11-3
D gene: .
CDR3 DNA: TGTGCCAGCAGCTCCCGGGGCGGCGGAACTTACAATGAGCAGTTCTTC
CDR3 protein: CASSSRGGGTYNEQFF

clone size: few
J gene: TRBJ2-7
V gene: TRBV7-9
D gene: .
CDR3 DNA: TGTGCCAGCAGCTTAGGACAGGCCGCCTACGAGCAGTACTTC
CDR3 protein: CASSLGQAAYEQYF

clone size: few
J gene: TRBJ2-7
V gene: TRBV28
D gene: .
CDR3 DNA: TGTGCCAGCAGTTTTATGGCGTTTGAGCAGTACTTC
CDR3 protein: CASSFMAFEQYF

clone size: .
J gene: TRBJ1-2
V gene: TRBV28
D gene: TRBD1
CDR3 DNA: TGTGCCAGCAGTCTATGGACAGGAAACTATGGCTACACCTTC
CDR3 protein: CASSLWTGNYGYTF

clone size: .
J gene: TRBJ2-7
V gene: TRBV5-4
D gene: TRBD2
CDR3 DNA: TGTGCCAGCAGCGCCATACCCGGGACTAGCGGGAGTCCTTCCTACGAGCAGTACTTC
CDR3 protein: CASSAIPGTSGSPSYEQYF

clone size: once
J gene: TRBJ2-1
V gene: TRBV10-2
D gene: TRBD2
CDR3 DNA: TGCGCCAGCAGCGGGACTATTTCTTACAATGAGCAGTTCTTC
CDR3 protein: CASSGTISYNEQFF

clone size: few
J gene: TRBJ2-3
V gene: TRBV6-5
D gene: TRBD1
CDR3 DNA: TGTGCCAGCAGTAAGACAGGGATGAGCACAGATACGCAGTATTTT
CDR3 protein: CASSKTGMSTDTQYF

clone size: .
J gene: TRBJ1-1
V gene: TRBV5-6
D gene: .
CDR3 DNA: TGTGCCAGCAGCTTGGGAACAGGGCGGAGGGGAACAACTGAAGCTTTCTTT
CDR3 protein: CASSLGTGRRGTTEAFF

clone size: .
J gene: TRBJ2-7
V gene: TRBV7-9
D gene: TRBD1
CDR3 DNA: TGTGCCAGTAGCCAGGGACAGGGAAGCTACGAGCAGTACTTC
CDR3 protein: CASSQGQGSYEQYF

clone size: .
J gene: TRBJ1-2
V gene: TRBV7-6
D gene: .
CDR3 DNA: TGTGCCAGCAGCCGAAATTATGGCGATGGCTACACCTTC
CDR3 protein: CASSRNYGDGYTF

clone size: .
J gene: TRBJ2-7
V gene: TRBV18
D gene: .
CDR3 DNA: TGTGCCAGCTCACCGGCTTCATACGAGCAGTACTTC
CDR3 protein: CASSPASYEQYF

clone size: once
J gene: TRBJ1-5
V gene: TRBV6-5
D gene: .
CDR3 DNA: TGTGCCAGCAGTAGCCCCTATGGCAATCAGCCCCAGCATTTT
CDR3 protein: CASSSPYGNQPQHF

clone size: .
J gene: TRBJ2-7
V gene: TRBV27
D gene: .
CDR3 DNA: TGTGCCAGCAGTCAAACCGGGCCGATGTCCTACGAGCAGTACTTC
CDR3 protein: CASSQTGPMSYEQYF

clone size: .
J gene: TRBJ2-1
V gene: TRBV6-5
D gene: TRBD2
CDR3 DNA: TGTGCCAGCACCCGACCGGGACTAACCGAGCAGTTCTTC
CDR3 protein: CASTRPGLTEQFF

clone size: .
J gene: TRBJ2-3
V gene: TRBV6-4
D gene: .
CDR3 DNA: TGTGCCAGCAGTGAAGGTCGTACTAGCACAGATACGCAGTATTTT
CDR3 protein: CASSEGRTSTDTQYF

clone size: .
J gene: TRBJ1-2
V gene: TRBV9
D gene: .
CDR3 DNA: TGTGCCAGCAGCCCAGGGGTCCAGGAGAATCGCTACACCTTC
CDR3 protein: CASSPGVQENRYTF

clone size: .
J gene: TRBJ2-7
V gene: TRBV5-5
D gene: TRBD1
CDR3 DNA: TGTGCCAGCAGCTTGTGGGGACAGGGTCGCCACGAGCAGTACTTC
CDR3 protein: CASSLWGQGRHEQYF

clone size: .
J gene: TRBJ2-5
V gene: TRBV4-2
D gene: .
CDR3 DNA: TGTGCCAGCAGCCAAGGAGGTGGAGCGCTCCAAGAGACCCAGTACTTC
CDR3 protein: CASSQGGGALQETQYF

clone size: .
J gene: TRBJ1-5
V gene: TRBV19
D gene: .
CDR3 DNA: TGTGCCAGCCGGGACTTTAATGGGCAGCCCCAGCATTTT
CDR3 protein: CASRDFNGQPQHF

clone size: few
J gene: TRBJ2-7
V gene: TRBV19
D gene: .
CDR3 DNA: TGTGCCAGTAGTATGGGCCCACAATACGAGCAGTACTTC
CDR3 protein: CASSMGPQYEQYF

clone size: .
J gene: TRBJ2-7
V gene: TRBV25-1
D gene: .
CDR3 DNA: TGTGCCAGCAGTGACCTGGGATCCTACGAGCAGTACTTC
CDR3 protein: CASSDLGSYEQYF

clone size: .
J gene: TRBJ1-3
V gene: TRBV5-4
D gene: .
CDR3 DNA: TGTGCCAGCAGCTTGGGACAGGCAATCTCTGGAAACACCATATATTTT
CDR3 protein: CASSLGQAISGNTIYF

clone size: .
J gene: TRBJ1-3
V gene: TRBV29-1
D gene: .
CDR3 DNA: TGCAGCGTTGGGGAAACAGAAGCTGGAAACACCATATATTTT
CDR3 protein: CSVGETEAGNTIYF

clone size: .
J gene: TRBJ2-3
V gene: TRBV27
D gene: TRBD2
CDR3 DNA: TGTGCCAGCAGTCCCGGGGGGTCGCGAGGGACAGATACGCAGTATTTT
CDR3 protein: CASSPGGSRGTDTQYF

clone size: .
J gene: TRBJ2-4
V gene: TRBV30
D gene: .
CDR3 DNA: TGTGCCTGGAGTGGCGGAAGCTTAAACATTCAGTACTTC
CDR3 protein: CAWSGGSLNIQYF

clone size: many
J gene: TRBJ1-2
V gene: TRBV14
D gene: TRBD1
CDR3 DNA: TGTGCCAGCAGTCCCTTTACGGGACAGGAGACTGGCTACACCTTC
CDR3 protein: CASSPFTGQETGYTF

clone size: once
J gene: TRBJ2-5
V gene: TRBV5-6
D gene: .
CDR3 DNA: TGTGCCAGCAGCGTTGGCGGGCAGATTGGGCGGACCCAGTACTTC
CDR3 protein: CASSVGGQIGRTQYF

clone size: .
J gene: TRBJ2-7
V gene: TRBV11-2
D gene: TRBD2
CDR3 DNA: TGTGCCAGCAGCAAAACTAGCGGGAGTTTCTACGAGCAGTACTTC
CDR3 protein: CASSKTSGSFYEQYF

clone size: .
J gene: TRBJ2-7
V gene: TRBV2
D gene: .
CDR3 DNA: TGTGCCAGCAGTGATGACAACGCCTACGAGCAGTACTTC
CDR3 protein: CASSDDNAYEQYF

clone size: few
J gene: TRBJ2-7
V gene: TRBV7-9
D gene: TRBD1
CDR3 DNA: TGTGCCAGCAGCGTGGACAGGGCCCAGTACTTC
CDR3 protein: CASSVDRAQYF